This TCR beta chain was profiled in a study of cytomegalovirus exposure and HLA in healthy donors. On the study more broadly: Early on, a data release was issued that held roughly 84 million unique TCRs from HLA-typed donors.

Vbeta (60) and Jbeta (13) primers were used in the PCR. The protocol was immunoSEQ multiplex PCR, while the TCRdb copy is restricted to in-frame clones and leaves out a portion. The repertoire has 200,000 to 300,000 clones, roughly 86% of them found once; the top ten carry more than 1.5%. V shed 3 bases, J shed 4 bases, and the junction held 8 bases outside the gene matches. Germline V CDR1 and CDR2: SGHVS, FQNEAQ. This CDR3 comprises 15 residues. As for this clone: Its antigen is not identified.

Whole-study results and caveats: The study put roughly 160 TCR beta chains on its list as cytomegalovirus-associated. Using a false discovery rate of 0.05, a later analysis showed that 16,951 TCR beta sequences were associated with HLA alleles. Most likely, a cluster of highly shared sequence variants arose as a sequencing artifact.

This clonotype was obtained from a woman aged 40 to 50 in good health and CMV-seropositive. Sequencing was carried out using PBMCs. The chain has TRBV7-8 and TRBJ1-2; 7 positions agree with TRBD1. The CDR3 DNA follows: TGTGCCAGCAGCTTCGGACGAGGGGGCATCTATGGCTACACCTTC. Its protein product is CASSFGRGGIYGYTF.